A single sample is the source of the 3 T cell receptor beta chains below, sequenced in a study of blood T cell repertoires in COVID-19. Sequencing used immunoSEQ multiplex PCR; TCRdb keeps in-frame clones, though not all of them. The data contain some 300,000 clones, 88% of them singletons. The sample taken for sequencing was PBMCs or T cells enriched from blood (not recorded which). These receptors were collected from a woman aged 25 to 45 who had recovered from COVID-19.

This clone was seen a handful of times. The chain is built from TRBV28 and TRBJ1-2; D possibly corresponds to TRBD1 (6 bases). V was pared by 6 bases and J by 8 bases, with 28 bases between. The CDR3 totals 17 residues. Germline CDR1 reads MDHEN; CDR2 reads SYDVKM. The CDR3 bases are TGTGCCAGCAGAGACCGGGACAAAGCAATCTTAGGGTTCGGCTACACCTTC. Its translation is CASRDRDKAILGFGYTF.

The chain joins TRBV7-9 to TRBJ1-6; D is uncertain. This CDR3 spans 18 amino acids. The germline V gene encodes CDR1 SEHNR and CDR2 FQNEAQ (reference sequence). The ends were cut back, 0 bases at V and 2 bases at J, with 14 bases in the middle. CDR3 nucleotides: TGTGCCAGCAGCTTAGCGCGACGTGGAGAGGCCTATAATTCACCCCTCCACTTT. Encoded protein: CASSLARRGEAYNSPLHF.

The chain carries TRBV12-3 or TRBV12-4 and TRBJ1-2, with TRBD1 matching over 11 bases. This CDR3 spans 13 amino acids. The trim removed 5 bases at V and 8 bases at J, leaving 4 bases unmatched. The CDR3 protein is CASSRTGGAGYTF. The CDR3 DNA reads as TGTGCCAGCAGTAGGACAGGGGGCGCCGGCTACACCTTC.